This T cell receptor (beta chain) was profiled in a study of blood T cell repertoires in COVID-19. Study context: Both acute and convalescent COVID-19 samples were obtained from the United States, Italy and Spain. T cells, B-cell-depleted T cells, or PBMCs supplied cDNA or gDNA.

With 5 bases clipped from V and 6 bases from J, the junction kept 9 bases outside the gene matches. Germline CDR1 and CDR2: LGHNT and FRNRAP. The CDR3 runs 15 residues. In the authors' methods: Reference gene primers were amplified, and this amplification served to estimate nucleated cell counts. Measured with immunoSEQ multiplex PCR; TCRdb has only the in-frame clones, and not every one. V and J calls plus clone size are reproduced from that table; the DNA served to infer D and trimming. The sample has tens of thousands of clones, 70% to 85% seen once. The origin of this receptor is a man in his fifties with acute or convalescent COVID-19. Material: peripheral blood. V and J are TRBV12-5 and TRBJ2-7, with 11 bases fitting TRBD1. Written as DNA, the CDR3 is TGTGCTAGTGGTCTGGGACAGGGGGATTTGGTCGAGCAGTACTTC. Its protein product is CASGLGQGDLVEQYF.